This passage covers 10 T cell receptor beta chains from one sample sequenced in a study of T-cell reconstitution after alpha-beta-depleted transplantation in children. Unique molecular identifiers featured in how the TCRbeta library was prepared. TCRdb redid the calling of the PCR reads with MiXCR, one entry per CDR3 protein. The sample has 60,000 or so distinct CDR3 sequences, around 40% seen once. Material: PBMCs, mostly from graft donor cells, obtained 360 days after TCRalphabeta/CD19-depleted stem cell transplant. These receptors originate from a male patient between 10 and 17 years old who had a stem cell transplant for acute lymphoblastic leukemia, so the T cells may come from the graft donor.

For the CDR3, the DNA is TGTGCCAGTCGATTACAGGTCGAGCAGTACTTC. It specifies CASRLQVEQYF. The rearrangement uses TRBV2 and TRBJ2-7, with D possibly TRBD1 on 5 matching bases. With 9 bases removed from V and 6 bases from J, the gap between germline ends came to 12 bases. Germline V gene lookup returns CDR1 SNHLY and CDR2 FYNNEI. CDR3 length: 11 residues.

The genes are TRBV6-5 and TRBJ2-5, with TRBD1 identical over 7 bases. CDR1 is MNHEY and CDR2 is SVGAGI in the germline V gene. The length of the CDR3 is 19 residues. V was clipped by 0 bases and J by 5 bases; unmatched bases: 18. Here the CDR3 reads CASSYSRPTGQGKIETQYF. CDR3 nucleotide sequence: TGTGCCAGCAGTTACTCCCGGCCGACAGGGCAAGGGAAGATTGAGACCCAGTACTTC.

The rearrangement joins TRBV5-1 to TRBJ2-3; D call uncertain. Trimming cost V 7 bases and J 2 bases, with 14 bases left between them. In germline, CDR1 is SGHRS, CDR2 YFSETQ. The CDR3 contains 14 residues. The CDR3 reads CASCLTDTTDTQYF. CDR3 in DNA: TGCGCCAGCTGTTTGACGGATACCACAGATACGCAGTATTTT.

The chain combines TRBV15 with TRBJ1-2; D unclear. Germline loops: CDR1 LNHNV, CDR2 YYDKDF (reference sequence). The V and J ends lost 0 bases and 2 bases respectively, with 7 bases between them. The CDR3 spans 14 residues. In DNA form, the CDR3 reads TGTGCCACCAGCAGAGATAGGCGCAACTATGGCTACACCTTC. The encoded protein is CATSRDRRNYGYTF.

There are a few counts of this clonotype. In DNA, the CDR3 is TGTGCCAGCAGTTTCTCCGGGACAGGGAGGTACGAGCAGTACTTC. This translates into CASSFSGTGRYEQYF. The J gene is TRBJ2-7, the V gene TRBV6-5; 9 bases align to TRBD1. The CDR3 runs 15 residues. CDR1 is MNHEY, CDR2 SVGAGI, per germline. Trimming removed 4 bases from V and 4 bases from J; junction bases left unmatched: 8.

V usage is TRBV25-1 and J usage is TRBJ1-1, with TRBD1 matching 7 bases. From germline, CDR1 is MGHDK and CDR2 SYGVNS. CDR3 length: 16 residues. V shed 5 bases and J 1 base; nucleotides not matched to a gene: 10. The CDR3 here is CASSPRGGGQNTEAFF. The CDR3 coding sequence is TGTGCCAGCAGTCCGCGGGGAGGGGGCCAGAACACTGAAGCTTTCTTT.

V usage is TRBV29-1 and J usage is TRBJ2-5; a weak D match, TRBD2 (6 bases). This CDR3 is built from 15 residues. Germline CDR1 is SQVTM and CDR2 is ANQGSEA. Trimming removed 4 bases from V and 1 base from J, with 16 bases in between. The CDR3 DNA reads TGCAGCGTTGTTTCGGCCAGGAGGGTCCAAGAGACCCAGTACTTC. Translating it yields CSVVSARRVQETQYF.

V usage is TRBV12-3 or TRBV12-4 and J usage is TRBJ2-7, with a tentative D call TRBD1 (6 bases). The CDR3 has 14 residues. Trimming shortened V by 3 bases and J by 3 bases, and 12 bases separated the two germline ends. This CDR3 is CASSLKGVYYEQYF. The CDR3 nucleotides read TGTGCCAGCAGTTTGAAGGGGGTATACTACGAGCAGTACTTC.

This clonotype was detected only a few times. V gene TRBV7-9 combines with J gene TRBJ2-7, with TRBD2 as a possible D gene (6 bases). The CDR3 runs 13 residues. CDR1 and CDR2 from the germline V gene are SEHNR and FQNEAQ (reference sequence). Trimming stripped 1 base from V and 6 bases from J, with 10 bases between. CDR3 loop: CASSLGLASEQYF. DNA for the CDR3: TGTGCCAGCAGCTTAGGGCTAGCGAGCGAGCAGTACTTC.

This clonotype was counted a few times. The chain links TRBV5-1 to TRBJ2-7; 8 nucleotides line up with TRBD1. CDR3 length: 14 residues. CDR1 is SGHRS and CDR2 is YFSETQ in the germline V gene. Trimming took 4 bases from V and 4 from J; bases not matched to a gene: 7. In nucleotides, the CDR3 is TGCGCCAGCAGCCTAGGACAGGGCCCTTACGAGCAGTACTTC. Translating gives CASSLGQGPYEQYF.